Below, 28 T cell receptor beta chains from the same sample are listed, as sequenced in a study of blood T cell repertoires in COVID-19. Sequencing used immunoSEQ multiplex PCR; TCRdb keeps in-frame clones, though not all of them. Among 200,000 to 300,000 clones listed, 88% were seen once. The material sequenced was peripheral blood. Receptor source: a human donor in a cohort sampled during active COVID-19.

The chain is built from TRBV3-1 (or the pseudogene TRBV3-2) and TRBJ1-1; 7 bases align to TRBD1. Germline V gene data show CDR1 as LGHDT and CDR2 as YNNKEL (reference sequence). The CDR3 loop spans 18 amino acids. Trimming cost V 0 bases and J 9 bases; bases outside gene matches: 19. The CDR3 loop is CASSQDHVGGVSSLKAFF. CDR3 bases: TGTGCCAGCAGCCAAGATCATGTAGGGGGCGTTTCGTCCCTAAAAGCTTTCTTT.

This clone has only a few counts. The chain couples TRBV11-2 to TRBJ1-5, with 8 positions matching TRBD1. This CDR3 has 14 amino acids. The germline V gene has CDR1 SGHAT and CDR2 FQNNGV. V gave up 3 bases and J gave up 5 bases; unmatched junction bases: 3. In nucleotides, the CDR3 is TGTGCCAGCAGCTTTCAGGGGGCGGATCAGCCCCAGCATTTT. Protein sequence: CASSFQGADQPQHF.

The chain joins TRBV30 to TRBJ1-3; D gene ambiguous. V lost 2 bases and J 0 bases, leaving 14 bases between the germline ends. This CDR3 has 16 amino acids. Germline V gene lookup returns CDR1 GTSNPN and CDR2 SVGIG (reference sequence). CDR3 nucleotide sequence: TGTGCCTGGAGTCGACGGCACACGGGCTCTGGAAACACCATATATTTT. Encoded protein: CAWSRRHTGSGNTIYF.

There are a few counts of this clone. The V call is TRBV4-3, the J call TRBJ1-2; D not resolved. Germline V gene lookup returns CDR1 LGHNA and CDR2 YSLEER. The V and J ends lost 1 base and 4 bases respectively, with 10 bases between them. The CDR3 runs 14 residues. CDR3 residues: CASSQGTRGYGYTF. The CDR3 DNA sequence: TGCGCCAGCAGCCAAGGAACCCGAGGCTATGGCTACACCTTC.

The chain recombines TRBV7-9 with TRBJ1-1; 11 nucleotides match TRBD1. J gave up 5 bases and V 5 bases, and 10 bases lay outside the gene matches. Germline CDR1 SEHNR, CDR2 FQNEAQ (reference sequence). This CDR3 has 16 residues. In nucleotides, the CDR3 is TGTGCCAGCAGCAAGCTTCGGGACAGGGGGGATACTGAAGCTTTCTTT. Protein: CASSKLRDRGDTEAFF.

V gene TRBV10-2 combines with J gene TRBJ1-4; TRBD1 agrees at 8 bases. This CDR3 comprises 14 residues. With 6 bases clipped from V and 5 bases from J, the junction kept 5 bases outside the gene matches. Germline V lookup: CDR1 WSHSY, CDR2 SAAADI. The CDR3 protein is CASRPGQVNEKLFF. The CDR3, as DNA: TGCGCCAGCAGACCGGGACAGGTCAATGAAAAACTGTTTTTT.

The chain joins TRBV5-1 to TRBJ2-7; 7 bases align to TRBD1. V lost 4 bases and J lost 6; bases outside the gene matches: 10. This CDR3 has 14 amino acids. Per germline, CDR1 SGHRS and CDR2 YFSETQ. CDR3 bases: TGCGCCAGCAGCACCGGGACAGACGGCACCGAGCAGTACTTC. As protein: CASSTGTDGTEQYF. Supplemented by reference TRBV5-1 and TRBJ2-7, the full variable domain reads KAGVTQTPRYLIKTRGQQVTLSCSPISGHRSVSWYQQTPGQGLQFLFEYFSETQRNKGNFPGRFSGRQFSNSRSEMNVSTLELGDSALYLCASSTGTDGTEQYFGPGTRLTVT.

The rearrangement joins TRBV6-2 or TRBV6-3 to TRBJ2-7, with TRBD2 matching over 7 bases. The CDR3 length is 14 residues. V was clipped by 5 bases and J by 7 bases; unmatched bases: 11. CDR1 is MNHEY, CDR2 SVGEGT, per germline. CDR3 coding DNA: TGTGCCAGCAGTAGAGCGGGATACGCTTGGGAGCAGTACTTC. Translated: CASSRAGYAWEQYF.

The chain joins TRBV12-3 or TRBV12-4 to TRBJ1-1; D not certain. This CDR3 is built from 12 residues. The V end was cut by 6 bases, the J end by 6 bases, with 11 bases between. This CDR3 is CASSLPGSEAFF. The CDR3 bases are TGTGCCAGCAGCCTACCGGGGTCTGAAGCTTTCTTT.

This clone was seen only a few times. J is TRBJ2-2 and V is TRBV6-5; 8 bases are a match to TRBD1. Losses at the gene ends were 6 bases for V and 1 base for J; bases not matched to a gene: 4. Per the germline V gene, CDR1 is MNHEY and CDR2 is SVGAGI. The CDR3 is 15 amino acids. CDR3 sequence: CASSVGTGNTGELFF. Here the CDR3 DNA reads TGTGCCAGCAGCGTTGGGACAGGGAACACCGGGGAGCTGTTTTTT.

V is TRBV9 and J is TRBJ2-7; the match to TRBD2 covers 8 bases. Germline V gene data show CDR1 as SGDLS and CDR2 as YYNGEE. V lost 4 bases and J lost 6; bases outside the gene matches: 9. The CDR3 has 14 residues. The CDR3 DNA reads TGTGCCAGCAGCCCTAGCGGGTCTACGGTCGAGCAGTACTTC. This encodes CASSPSGSTVEQYF.

V usage is TRBV19 and J usage is TRBJ1-3, with D maybe TRBD1 (6 bases). With 7 bases removed from V and 2 bases from J, the gap between germline ends came to 12 bases. Per the germline V gene, CDR1 is LNHDA and CDR2 is SQIVND (reference sequence). This CDR3 contains 14 residues. For the CDR3, the DNA is TGTGCCAGTACCCGGGACAACGCTGGAAACACCATATATTTT. Its translation: CASTRDNAGNTIYF.

The genes are TRBV28 and TRBJ2-5; tentatively, D is TRBD1 (6 bases). From germline, CDR1 is MDHEN and CDR2 SYDVKM. Trimming pared 5 bases from V and 1 base from J, leaving 11 bases between. The CDR3 is 14 amino acids. In DNA, the CDR3 is TGTGCCAGCAGTATAACAGGGTCCCAAGAGACCCAGTACTTC. Translating gives CASSITGSQETQYF.

The chain links TRBV10-2 to TRBJ2-3, with 9 bases that match TRBD2. Trimming cost V 4 bases and J 4 bases; bases outside gene matches: 6. The CDR3 is 15 amino acids. Germline-derived CDR1 and CDR2 are WSHSY and SAAADI. The chain's CDR3 is CASSVAGGRSDTQYF. The CDR3 DNA sequence: TGCGCCAGCAGTGTCGCGGGGGGGAGGTCAGATACGCAGTATTTT.

The chain couples TRBV7-2 to TRBJ2-7; 10 bases align to TRBD2. This CDR3 has 16 residues. The V gene's germline CDR1 is SGHTA and CDR2 FQGNSA. Losses at the gene ends were 5 bases for V and 2 bases for J; bases not matched to a gene: 9. CDR3 loop: CASSLVGSGGTYEQYF. CDR3 DNA: TGTGCCAGCAGCCTGGTCGGTAGCGGGGGGACCTACGAGCAGTACTTC.

As DNA, the CDR3 is TGTGCCAGCAGCTCAAGGGGGCTTAACCCCGGGGGCAATGAGCAGTTCTTC. Its protein is CASSSRGLNPGGNEQFF. The genes are TRBV4-2 and TRBJ2-1; possibly TRBD1 for D (7 bases). Germline-derived CDR1 and CDR2 are LGHNA and YNFKEQ. V was clipped by 5 bases and J by 6 bases, with 23 bases between them. The CDR3 covers 17 residues.

This chain connects TRBV24-1 to TRBJ1-5; no reliable D call. With 4 bases removed from V and 2 bases from J, the gap between germline ends came to 2 bases. The CDR3 contains 12 residues. Per germline, CDR1 KGHDR and CDR2 SFDVKD. The CDR3 DNA reads TGTGCCACCAGTGACGGCAATCAGCCCCAGCATTTT. It yields the protein CATSDGNQPQHF.

The rearrangement links TRBV7-2 to TRBJ1-2, with 8 bases that match TRBD1. The ends lost 6 bases at V and 2 bases at J; junction bases unmatched: 2. Germline values: CDR1 SGHTA, CDR2 FQGNSA. This CDR3 is built from 13 residues. This chain's CDR3 is CASRGQGNYGYTF. The CDR3 DNA sequence: TGTGCCAGCAGAGGACAGGGAAACTATGGCTACACCTTC. The full variable domain, with the rest looked up from reference TRBV7-2 and TRBJ1-2, is GAGVSQSPSNKVTEKGKDVELRCDPISGHTALYWYRQSLGQGLEFLIYFQGNSAPDKSGLPSDRFSAERTGGSVSTLTIQRTQQEDSAVYLCASRGQGNYGYTFGSGTRLTVV.

The count of this clone is one. V is TRBV9 and J is TRBJ1-1; no clear D gene. CDR1 SGDLS and CDR2 YYNGEE come from the germline V gene. The CDR3 is 14 residues long. Trimming removed 6 bases at V and 1 base at J, with 13 bases between. CDR3 in amino acids: CASTRTTGNTEAFF. In DNA, the CDR3 is TGTGCCAGCACCAGAACTACGGGGAACACTGAAGCTTTCTTT.

J is TRBJ1-3 and V is TRBV4-3; D unresolved. The V and J ends lost 7 bases and 0 bases respectively, with 16 bases between them. Germline V lookup: CDR1 LGHNA, CDR2 YSLEER. The CDR3 length is 16 residues. The CDR3 loop reads CASTSDRQVSGNTIYF. The CDR3 DNA follows: TGCGCCAGCACATCCGACCGGCAGGTCTCTGGAAACACCATATATTTT.

This clone was counted at least ten times. The gene calls are TRBV25-1 and TRBJ1-1; 9 bases match TRBD1. The J segment lost 6 bases and the V segment lost 5 bases, leaving 10 bases of the junction unmatched. The CDR3 runs to 15 residues. CDR1 MGHDK and CDR2 SYGVNS come from the germline V gene. The CDR3 here is CASSPIRDREAEAFF. CDR3 nucleotide sequence: TGTGCCAGCAGTCCTATAAGGGACAGGGAGGCTGAAGCTTTCTTT.

This clone showed up just once. The gene calls are TRBV30 and TRBJ1-2; 7 nucleotides agree with TRBD1. The CDR3 covers 13 residues. Germline trimming cut 4 bases from V and 4 bases from J; bases unmatched to any gene: 6. In germline, CDR1 is GTSNPN, CDR2 SVGIG (reference sequence). The CDR3 DNA follows: TGTGCCTGGATCACGGGACAGTTCTATGGCTACACCTTC. Amino acid sequence: CAWITGQFYGYTF.

This clone showed up just once. CDR3 sequence: CASSIRGPYEQYF. DNA for the CDR3: TGTGCCAGTAGTATCAGGGGCCCCTACGAGCAGTACTTC. The rearrangement joins TRBV19 to TRBJ2-7; D possibly corresponds to TRBD1 (6 bases). Germline V gene lookup returns CDR1 LNHDA and CDR2 SQIVND (reference sequence). The CDR3 consists of 13 residues. The V gene lost 3 bases and the J gene lost 2 bases, with 8 bases spanning the gap. The full variable domain, with the rest looked up from reference TRBV19 and TRBJ2-7, is DGGITQSPKYLFRKEGQNVTLSCEQNLNHDAMYWYRQDPGQGLRLIYYSQIVNDFQKGDIAEGYSVSREKKESFPLTVTSAQKNPTAFYLCASSIRGPYEQYFGPGTRLTVT.

The V call is TRBV19, the J call TRBJ1-6; 7 bases map to TRBD1. Germline trimming cut 9 bases from V and 14 bases from J; bases unmatched to any gene: 13. This CDR3 spans 13 amino acids. In germline, CDR1 is LNHDA, CDR2 SQIVND (reference sequence). CDR3 bases: TGTGCCAGCCTGGGGGGCAGGGGGAGATCCCTCCACTTT. This sequence encodes CASLGGRGRSLHF.

The chain is built from TRBV4-1 and TRBJ2-1; 11 bases match TRBD2. There are 18 residues in the CDR3. Germline CDR1 MGHRA, CDR2 YSYEKL. V trimming: 2 bases; J trimming: 1 base; junction bases outside the gene matches: 7. CDR3: CASSQRLAGGHSYNEQFF. CDR3 DNA: TGCGCCAGCAGCCAACGCCTAGCGGGAGGACATTCCTACAATGAGCAGTTCTTC.

Within the sample, this clone is medium-sized (0.01 to 0.1%). The chain has TRBV5-1 and TRBJ1-2; D perhaps matches TRBD1 (5 bases). CDR3 length: 15 residues. Germline V lookup: CDR1 SGHRS, CDR2 YFSETQ. V was pared by 0 bases and J by 4 bases, with 13 bases between. The CDR3 sequence is CASSLDAGFGYGYTF. In nucleotides, the CDR3 is TGCGCCAGCAGCTTGGATGCAGGGTTCGGCTATGGCTACACCTTC.

The chain combines TRBV27 with TRBJ2-7; 9 bases map to TRBD1. Germline CDR1 and CDR2: MNHEY and SMNVEV (reference sequence). The CDR3 sequence is 15 residues long. V lost 4 bases, J lost 1 base, and 5 bases stayed unmatched. Here the CDR3 reads CASSWDREVSYEQYF. CDR3 DNA: TGTGCCAGCAGTTGGGACAGGGAGGTGTCCTACGAGCAGTACTTC.

The rearrangement links TRBV5-1 to TRBJ1-1, with unresolved D. Germline V CDR1 and CDR2: SGHRS, YFSETQ. The ends were cut back, 0 bases at V and 1 base at J, with 10 bases in the middle. The CDR3 has 15 amino acids. The CDR3 loop is CASSLAPGGNTEAFF. CDR3 DNA sequence: TGCGCCAGCAGCTTGGCCCCAGGTGGGAACACTGAAGCTTTCTTT.